A selection of T cell receptor beta chains follows, all from one sample in a study of shared clonotypes between healthy human individuals. Libraries were prepared by immunoSEQ multiplex PCR; TCRdb keeps only in-frame clonotypes and omits some of them. Among about 2.3 million clones listed, approximately 93% were seen once. Sequencing was performed on naive CD4+ T cells from PBMCs. These receptors originate from a man between 18 and 35 years old in good health. Some clones in this sample may be carry-over from other donors' samples. Both conserved end residues are part of each CDR3. A D gene is named only where the DNA matches it firmly. Clone size is shown for a subset of rows, as once, few, many or a class of expanded clone.

-,TRBJ1-1,TRBV2,-,TGTGCCAGCCGCCTCCAGGGGTATCCAGGCACTGAAGCTTTCTTT,CASRLQGYPGTEAFF
-,TRBJ2-5,TRBV5-6,-,TGTGCCAGCAGCTTGGTGGACTTGGAGACCCAGTACTTC,CASSLVDLETQYF
-,TRBJ1-2,TRBV19,-,TGTGCCCCATCAGGCAGCGGCTACACCTTC,CAPSGSGYTF
-,TRBJ2-7,TRBV10-3,TRBD1,TGTGCCATCAGTTTCGGGACAGGGAACCACGAGCAGTACTTC,CAISFGTGNHEQYF
few,TRBJ1-2,TRBV6-5,TRBD1,TGTGCCAGCAGTTACTCGATAATCGGGACAGGGGATGGCTACACCTTC,CASSYSIIGTGDGYTF
-,TRBJ2-1,TRBV2,-,TGTGCCAGCAGTGAAGGGCTCGGTGAGCAGTTCTTC,CASSEGLGEQFF
-,TRBJ2-5,TRBV15,-,TGTGCCACCAGCAGAGTTCCGACATACCAAGAGACCCAGTACTTC,CATSRVPTYQETQYF
once,TRBJ2-2,TRBV5-1,-,TGCGCCAGCAGCTTGGGGCTTAACACCGGGGAGCTGTTTTTT,CASSLGLNTGELFF
-,TRBJ2-3,TRBV6-5,-,TGTGCCAGCAGTTACCGAAGCACAGATACGCAGTATTTT,CASSYRSTDTQYF
-,TRBJ1-1,TRBV27,-,TGTGCCAGCATCCCTTTCCGGGGGAACACTGAAGCTTTCTTT,CASIPFRGNTEAFF
-,TRBJ2-7,TRBV28,TRBD2,TGTGCCAGCCTCACTAGCGGGACAAGAGACGAGCAGTACTTC,CASLTSGTRDEQYF
-,TRBJ2-1,TRBV6-5,-,TGTGCCAGCAGTTACGGTGCAAACTCCTACAATGAGCAGTTCTTC,CASSYGANSYNEQFF
-,TRBJ1-4,TRBV18,TRBD1,TGTGCCAGCTCACCACTGAGACAGGGGGCCGATGAAAAACTGTTTTTT,CASSPLRQGADEKLFF
-,TRBJ2-4,TRBV4-2,-,TGTGCCAGCAGCCAGCTCCCGGTAAACCCCCCCATTCAGTACTTC,CASSQLPVNPPIQYF
-,TRBJ2-3,TRBV9,-,TGTGCCAGCAGCGTAGGGCCTGGCACAGATACGCAGTATTTT,CASSVGPGTDTQYF
-,TRBJ2-5,TRBV28,-,TGTGCCAGCAGTAATACTAGGGTTGGTGAGACCCAGTACTTC,CASSNTRVGETQYF
-,TRBJ2-7,TRBV5-1,TRBD1,TGCGCCAGCAGCCCCGGGACAGGAGAGTCCTACGAGCAGTACTTC,CASSPGTGESYEQYF
-,TRBJ2-7,TRBV6-5,TRBD2,TGTGCCAGCAAACTAGCGATGGCGGGAGGCGAGCAGTACTTC,CASKLAMAGGEQYF
-,TRBJ2-1,TRBV12-2,-,TGTGCAAGTCGCCCCTCGGTTTGTGGGAGGGGTGGCGATGAGCAGTTCTTC,CASRPSVCGRGGDEQFF
once,TRBJ2-1,TRBV5-1,-,TGCGCCAGCAGCTTGGGCTACCCTTCCGATGAGCAGTTCTTC,CASSLGYPSDEQFF
-,TRBJ2-1,TRBV28,-,TGTGCCAGCATCCAGTGGGGCTCCTACAATGAGCAGTTCTTC,CASIQWGSYNEQFF
once,TRBJ2-7,TRBV15,-,TGTGCCACCAGCAGAGTAGTATTTCCGCAGTACTTC,CATSRVVFPQYF
-,TRBJ2-3,TRBV5-8,TRBD1,TGTGCCAGCAGCGCCCGGGACAGGGCGGATACGCAGTATTTT,CASSARDRADTQYF
-,TRBJ2-1,TRBV9,TRBD2,TGTGCCAGCAGCTTGACTAGCGGGAGTGATGAGCAGTTCTTC,CASSLTSGSDEQFF
-,TRBJ2-7,TRBV10-3,-,TGTGCCATCAGGGGCGGGATACCCGCCTACGAGCAGTACTTC,CAIRGGIPAYEQYF
-,TRBJ2-1,TRBV19,TRBD2,TGTGCCAGTCACCCGCGGCGTGGCGGGGGGTTCACCTACAATGAGCAGTTCTTC,CASHPRRGGGFTYNEQFF
few,TRBJ2-5,TRBV7-7,-,TGTGCCAGCAGCTCGCTTTTGGGGGGACCTCAAGAGACCCAGTACTTC,CASSSLLGGPQETQYF
-,TRBJ2-6,TRBV5-1,-,TGCGCCAGCAGTATAGCTGAGACTGGGGCCAACGTCCTGACTTTC,CASSIAETGANVLTF
-,TRBJ1-3,TRBV9,-,TGTGCCAGCAGCCCCAATCCGGCCAGCGGAGGGGAAAACACCATATATTTT,CASSPNPASGGENTIYF
-,TRBJ2-7,TRBV11-2,-,TGTGCCAGCAGCTGGGGACCAGCCCACGAGCAGTACTTC,CASSWGPAHEQYF
-,TRBJ2-5,TRBV4-2,-,TGTGCCAGCAGCCAAGAAGCCCGCCTTGTCCACCTGGTAAAAGAGACCCAGTACTTC,CASSQEARLVHLVKETQYF
-,TRBJ2-1,TRBV11-2,-,TGTGCCAGCAGCTTAGATCGGGTAAATGAGCAGTTCTTC,CASSLDRVNEQFF
-,TRBJ1-1,TRBV7-3,-,TGTGCCAGCAGCTTAGAGGGGCGAGCCACTGAAGCTTTCTTT,CASSLEGRATEAFF
-,TRBJ2-7,TRBV5-1,-,TGCGCCAGCTCGACAGTTAGCTCCTACGAGCAGTACTTC,CASSTVSSYEQYF
-,TRBJ2-1,TRBV18,-,TGTGCCAGCTCACCTCTGCCGGGGAGTACACGGAATGAGCAGTTCTTC,CASSPLPGSTRNEQFF
once,TRBJ1-1,TRBV15,TRBD1,TGTGCCACCAGCAGAGGACAGGGTCGGACTGAAGCTTTCTTT,CATSRGQGRTEAFF
-,TRBJ1-2,TRBV5-8,TRBD1,TGTGCCAGCAGCCAGGCGGACAGGGATAAGGATGGCTACACCTTC,CASSQADRDKDGYTF
-,TRBJ2-1,TRBV7-8,TRBD1,TGTGCCAGCAGCTTAGCGACAGGGGGCGGGGAGCAGTTCTTC,CASSLATGGGEQFF
-,TRBJ2-5,TRBV5-1,TRBD2,TGCGCCAGCAGCTATGGACTAGCGGGAGAAGAGACCCAGTACTTC,CASSYGLAGEETQYF
-,TRBJ1-5,TRBV4-1,-,TGCGCCAGCAGCCGATCAGATAATCAGCCCCAGCATTTT,CASSRSDNQPQHF
-,TRBJ2-1,TRBV11-2,-,TGTGCCAGCAGCTTTTTGGGCCCCCCGTACAATGAGCAGTTCTTC,CASSFLGPPYNEQFF
-,TRBJ2-3,TRBV7-2,TRBD2,TGTGCCAGCAGCTTAGGGCCTAGCGGGAGGTGGTGGCCAGATACGCAGTATTTT,CASSLGPSGRWWPDTQYF
few,TRBJ1-1,TRBV18,-,TGTGCCAGCTCACGAGGGAACACTGAAGCTTTCTTT,CASSRGNTEAFF
-,TRBJ1-2,TRBV7-9,TRBD1,TGTGCCAGCAGTTCCGGACAGGGGGCTTTCTATGGCTACACCTTC,CASSSGQGAFYGYTF